This T cell receptor (beta chain) was identified in a study of cytomegalovirus exposure and HLA in healthy donors. Concerning this clone: The antigen remains unidentified.

Use of 60 Vbeta and 13 Jbeta primers characterized the PCR. The data were produced by immunoSEQ multiplex PCR, yet TCRdb's version contains in-frame clones alone and is incomplete. The table has about 200,000 clones, around 82% seen once. CDR3 length equals 18 residues. The V and J ends lost 5 bases and 1 base, in that order; junction bases with no gene match: 11. Germline V CDR1 and CDR2: LNHDA, SQIVND (reference sequence). Study results and limitations: Altogether, around 160 TCR beta chains were recorded as cytomegalovirus-associated. Common viral pathogens (according to a later analysis) appeared linked to several of the most significant clusters.

This receptor was taken from a woman between 25 and 40 years old in good health and CMV-seronegative. The V gene is TRBV19, the J gene TRBJ2-6; TRBD1 agrees at 7 bases. Material: PBMCs. CDR3 amino acids: CASSFRHLRGSGANVLTF. CDR3 nucleotides: TGTGCCAGTAGTTTCCGACATCTCAGGGGGTCTGGGGCCAACGTCCTGACTTTC.